This T cell receptor beta chain was found in a study of regulatory T cells in long-lasting Graves disease. This clonotype was found many times. CDR1 and CDR2 from the germline V gene are SGHAT and FQNNGV. V gave up 4 bases and J gave up 5 bases, with 8 bases separating them. CDR3 length equals 13 residues. Building of the TCR beta libraries involved iRepertoire HTBI primers and Arm-PCR of CDR3 regions. TCRdb independently ran MiXCR on the multiplex PCR reads; one entry per CDR3 protein. Here the sample spans under 800,000 distinct CDR3 sequences, approximately 15% being singletons. The time point denotes: newly diagnosed GD, antithyroid drugs for less than 3 months. Following extraction of RNA from PBMCs, that RNA was used to make the TCR library. Patients came through an endocrinology department, and that department was in Xi'an, China. These same data were also listed under a study on T cells in Graves' hyperthyroidism and ophthalmopathy. That report notes: Clinical symptoms, serum thyroxine, TRAb, thyroid ultrasound and orbital computed tomography informed diagnoses. First-round RT-PCR with HTBI primers amplified the TCR CDR3 region.

The sequenced sample was peripheral blood mononuclear cells (PBMCs), obtained at new diagnosis, from a patient treated with antithyroid drugs. The TCR originated in a woman in her 30s with Graves disease. This chain uses TRBV11-2 with TRBJ2-2; no firm D call. This chain's CDR3 is CASSSQSTGELFF. The CDR3 DNA reads TGTGCCAGCAGCTCCCAGAGTACCGGGGAGCTGTTTTTT.